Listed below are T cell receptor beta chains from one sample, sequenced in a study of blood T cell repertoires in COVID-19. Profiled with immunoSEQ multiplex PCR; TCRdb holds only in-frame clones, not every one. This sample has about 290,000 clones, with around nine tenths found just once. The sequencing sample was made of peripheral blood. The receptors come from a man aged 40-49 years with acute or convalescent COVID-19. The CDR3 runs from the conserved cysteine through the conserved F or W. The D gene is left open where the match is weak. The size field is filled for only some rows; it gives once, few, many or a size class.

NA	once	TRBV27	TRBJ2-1	CATPRGNEQFF	TGTGCCACCCCTAGGGGGAATGAGCAGTTCTTC
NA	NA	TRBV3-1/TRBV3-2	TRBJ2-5	CASSLGGLRETQYF	TGTGCCAGCAGCCTTGGCGGGCTTCGAGAGACCCAGTACTTC
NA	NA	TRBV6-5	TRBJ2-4	CATRGPPGYIQYF	TGTGCCACCAGAGGGCCCCCGGGGTACATTCAGTACTTC
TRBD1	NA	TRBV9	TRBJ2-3	CASSVGQGHTDTQYF	TGTGCCAGCAGCGTAGGACAGGGTCACACAGATACGCAGTATTTT
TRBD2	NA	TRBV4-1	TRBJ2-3	CASSQEGGEADTQYF	TGCGCCAGCAGCCAAGAGGGGGGGGAGGCAGATACGCAGTATTTT
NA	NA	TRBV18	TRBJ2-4	CASSADSYTAKNIQYF	TGTGCCAGCTCGGCGGACAGCTATACGGCCAAAAACATTCAGTACTTC
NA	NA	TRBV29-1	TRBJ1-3	CSVVANSGNTIYF	TGCAGCGTTGTGGCCAACTCTGGAAACACCATATATTTT
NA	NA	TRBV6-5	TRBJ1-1	CASIQSRGEAFF	TGTGCCAGCATCCAAAGTCGAGGGGAAGCTTTCTTT
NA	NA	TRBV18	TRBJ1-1	CASSGQFSTKAFF	TGTGCCAGCTCAGGCCAGTTCTCGACTAAAGCTTTCTTT
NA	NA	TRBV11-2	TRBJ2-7	CASLSRGGSGAEQYF	TGTGCCAGCCTTAGTAGGGGGGGGTCAGGCGCCGAGCAGTACTTC
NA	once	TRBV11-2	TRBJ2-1	CASSIYNEQFF	TGTGCCAGCAGTATTTACAATGAGCAGTTCTTC
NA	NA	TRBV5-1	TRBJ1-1	CASSREGMNTEAFF	TGCGCCAGCAGTAGGGAGGGAATGAACACTGAAGCTTTCTTT
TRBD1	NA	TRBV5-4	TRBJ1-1	CASTPRQGGTEAFF	TGTGCCAGCACCCCCAGACAGGGAGGAACCGAAGCTTTCTTT
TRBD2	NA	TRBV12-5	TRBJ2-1	CASGLRRELKGEQFF	TGTGCTAGTGGTTTAAGGCGGGAGCTTAAGGGTGAGCAGTTCTTC
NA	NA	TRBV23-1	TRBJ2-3	CASSLAPGNTQYF	TGCGCCAGCTCCCTAGCCCCCGGTAATACGCAGTATTTT
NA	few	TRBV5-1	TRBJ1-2	CASGRENYGYTF	TGCGCCAGCGGACGGGAAAACTATGGCTACACCTTC
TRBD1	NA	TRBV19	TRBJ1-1	CASSYRGETEAFF	TGTGCCAGTAGTTACAGGGGAGAAACTGAAGCTTTCTTT
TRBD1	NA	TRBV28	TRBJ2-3	CASTFGTVTDTQYF	TGTGCCAGCACCTTTGGGACAGTCACAGATACGCAGTATTTT
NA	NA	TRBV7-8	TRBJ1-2	CASSKRPGFYQRGYTF	TGTGCCAGCAGCAAAAGGCCGGGGTTTTATCAGCGGGGCTACACCTTC
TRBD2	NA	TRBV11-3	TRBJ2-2	CASSLDLGGGSTGELFF	TGTGCCAGCAGCTTAGATCTCGGCGGGGGGTCCACCGGGGAGCTGTTTTTT